This note documents a single T cell receptor beta chain sequence. There is no known antigen for this receptor. No qualities accompany the bases; no much larger clone lies one base away. This sample was included in a study of shared clonotypes between healthy human individuals (dated by TCRdb to about 2020). A note on the overall study: A few men and a couple of women, aged 18 to 49 years, made up the cohort. For each donor, CD4 naive and CD4 memory were each given three plates, CD8 naive was given two plates, and CD8 memory was given one plate. To estimate repertoire size and how much clonotypes are shared between individuals, the study performed deep sequencing of blood TCR repertoires from a handful of healthy adults. Different laboratories and diverse techniques were used to prepare libraries and sequence TCR repertoires, to increase sequencing depth and limit assay-specific biases. Each donor's leukapheresis produced roughly between roughly 0.85 and 9.5 billion PBMCs. Broad study findings and their caveats: Sampling was limited to blood, and TCR repertoires in tissue likely differ from TCR repertoires in blood. Pairwise subsampling indicated that sequencing depth was expected to affect the degree of clonotype sharing among donors. Larger estimated clonotype richness was generally found for naive subsets than for memory subsets. Sharing across a handful of donors was observed for 4.5% to 6.5% of naive CD4, less than 4% of naive CD8, 2% to 2.5% of memory CD4, and about 0.39% of memory CD8 clonotypes. The genetic and exposure-history diversity represented was limited by the small number of donors. Rarefaction of sorted-subset datasets indicated incomplete sequencing despite the large sequencing depth. Compared with non-shared clonotypes, clonotypes shared by all four sorted-subset donors had higher generation probabilities.

TCR CDR3 regions were amplified from genomic DNA by multiplex PCR using the deep immunoSEQ assay. Genomic DNA extracted from each cell subset was distributed evenly over all wells of several immunoSEQ 96-well plates, and each plate served as one replicate. For sorted subsets, each replicate PCR was loaded with approximately 0.2 ug genomic DNA, equivalent to some 31,000 T cell genomes. Purified libraries were quantified with a Qubit 3.0 fluorometer, sized on a Bioanalyzer 2100, and re-quantified with the KAPA Library Quantification kit. A separate single-read 150-cycle Illumina NextSeq 550 flow cell was used to sequence each immunoSEQ 96-well plate. The study's own analysis went as follows. Because only junctional sequences without quality scores were contained in the immunoSEQ output, filtering matching that applied to full-length reads could not be performed. To assign V/J genes and CDR3, sequences were annotated using PyIR, a Python wrapper for IgBLAST v1.9, with IMGT germline references. Reads with weak V/J assignments (E-value above 1e-6), missing CDR3, stop codons, out-of-frame junctions, or ambiguous translated residues were removed. V3J clonotypes were defined as sequences sharing the same inferred V gene, J gene, and CDR3 amino acid sequence. To compute the percentage overlap between repertoires, the number of shared unique clonotypes was divided by the size of the smaller repertoire. RTK rarefaction, the Chao1 estimator, and Recon v2.1 estimates of unobserved clonotypes were used to assess repertoire richness. Generation probabilities were computed with OLGA for all TCRbeta clonotypes obtained by the gDNA method from several donors. Entries here come from immuneACCESS through TCRdb and include only in-frame sequences with V and J called. Some clones fail to appear in such tables; in the studies checked, an unresolved V gene covers under half of the shortfall, and the cause of the remainder is unknown. For V, J and clone size, that table is used; D and trimming come from the DNA. In this sample the table shows 2 million to 2.5 million clones, roughly 91% of which occur a single time. The top ten clones comprise more than 1.5% of the sample.

CDR1 and CDR2 are drawn from the germline V gene: SNHLY, FYNNEI. The germline V end is reduced by 6 bases and the J end by 1 base; junction bases left unmatched: 10. From its cysteine to its phenylalanine, the CDR3 spans 18 amino acids. Just CDR3 DNA is preserved here, 54 bases in frame from base 1. CD8 naive samples were obtained by positive selection for CCR7 among CD45RO-negative cells, yielding a CD45RA+CCR7+ population from which TemRA cells were excluded. The donors were healthy, HIV-negative adults with no recently reported acute infections or vaccinations. All donors were Caucasian adults living in Nashville, Tennessee, USA. Blood was collected by leukapheresis, and PBMCs were isolated by Ficoll-Histopaque density gradient centrifugation and then cryopreserved in liquid nitrogen vapor phase. Purity and quantity of every magnetically sorted T cell population were checked by analytical flow cytometry. Genomic DNA was isolated from each sorted fraction and quantified by UV absorbance on a Nanodrop 2000c.

Sequenced input: naive CD8+ T cells from PBMCs. The cell subset or site label corresponds to: CD45RA+CCR7+. The TCR sequence derives from a man younger than 35 in good health. Some clones in this sample may be carry-over from other donors' samples. The rearrangement combines TRBV2 with TRBJ1-5; TRBD1 aligns with 12 central bases. The bases are TGTGCCAGCAGCGGCCCCGGGACAGGGGGCTTGAGCAATCAGCCCCAGCATTTT. This is translated as CASSGPGTGGLSNQPQHF. Reference TRBV2 and TRBJ1-5 genes cover what lies past the CDR3, so the full variable domain is EPEVTQTPSHQVTQMGQEVILRCVPISNHLYFYWYRQILGQKVEFLVSFYNNEISEKSEIFDDQFSVERPDGSNFTLKIRSTKLEDSAMYFCASSGPGTGGLSNQPQHFGDGTRLSIL.